This TCR beta chain was sequenced during a study of T cells in Graves' hyperthyroidism and ophthalmopathy. TCR beta CDR3 regions were amplified from RNA transcripts. The HTBI primer set was used in a first-round RT-PCR of the TCR CDR3. TCRdb passed the multiplex PCR reads through MiXCR, listing each CDR3 protein once. The repertoire holds 250,000 to 300,000 distinct CDR3 sequences, approximately 16% seen once, with about 30% in the top ten. Germline V gene sequence: CDR1 MDHEN, CDR2 SYDVKM. The V end was cut by 5 bases, the J end by 4 bases, with 21 bases between. This CDR3 has 17 amino acids. Study-wide results and caveats: A model of 13 V-J pairs discriminated ophthalmopathy from stable hyperthyroidism. Most clonotypes that expanded in the thyroid above 0.001 also showed up in blood. Ophthalmopathy onset followed model prediction by a median approximately seven months.

Of note for this clonotype: The antigen remains undetermined.

This sequence originates from a woman between 50 and 59 years old with Graves' hyperthyroidism that later progressed to Graves' ophthalmopathy. The chain is built from TRBV28 and TRBJ1-5; D is uncertain. The sequenced material came from blood. The CDR3 DNA sequence: TGTGCCAGCAGTCCCTCCGGACCGTCTATATGGAATCAGCCCCAGCATTTT. Amino acid sequence: CASSPSGPSIWNQPQHF.